The T cell receptor (beta chain) described here comes from a study of CD8 T cells in Susac syndrome. Whole-study context: The Susac syndrome patients were therapy-naive, on corticosteroids, or on intravenous immunoglobulin alone at blood draw.

From blood CD8+ and CD4+ T cells, the TCR beta chain was sequenced. The study, taken as a whole, reports: Across the total CD8+ repertoires, some 15 Susac-specific public clones were found. The CD8+ TEMRA repertoires yielded five such clones.

Reverse transcription of roughly 0.5 to 1 ug RNA was performed with random hexamers. Amplification of TCR beta CDR3 used immunoSEQ multiplex PCR across 54 Vbeta and 13 Jbeta. Via MiXCR, TCRdb re-called the immunoSEQ multiplex PCR reads, giving one row per CDR3 protein. The data show about 130,000 distinct CDR3 sequences, roughly 94% seen once. The CDR3 extends over 16 amino acids. Trimming removed 1 base from V and 1 base from J; junction bases left unmatched: 2. Germline V gene sequence: CDR1 SGHVS, CDR2 FNYEAQ. Note on this clonotype: Antigen unknown.

The receptor was isolated from a human donor with Susac syndrome. V is TRBV7-6 and J is TRBJ2-3; TRBD2 matches 10 bases. The sequenced material came from CD8+ T cells from PBMCs. As DNA, the CDR3 is TGTGCCAGCAGCTTAGTCCTAGCGGGGGGCACAGATACGCAGTATTTT. Its protein product is CASSLVLAGGTDTQYF.